The rows below give T cell receptor beta chains drawn from one sample of a study of cytomegalovirus exposure and HLA in healthy donors. Data came from immunoSEQ multiplex PCR; TCRdb stores just in-frame clones and leaves some out. Among about 34,000 clones listed, about 86% were seen once. The sequenced sample was PBMCs. The receptors here all came from a boy between 10 and 17 years old in good health and CMV-seronegative. Both conserved end residues are part of each CDR3. A D gene is named only where the DNA matches it firmly. Expanded clones are given a class, and other clones once, few, many or no size at all.

TRBJ2-3	TRBV18	few	.	TGTGCCAGCTCATCTCTCGGGGAAGATACGCAGTATTTT	CASSSLGEDTQYF
TRBJ1-5	TRBV27	.	.	TGTGCCAGCAGTCTCGTTAGCAATCAGCCCCAGCATTTT	CASSLVSNQPQHF
TRBJ2-3	TRBV6-5	.	TRBD1	TGTGCCAGCAGACCGCAGGGGGTCACAGATACGCAGTATTTT	CASRPQGVTDTQYF
TRBJ2-1	TRBV5-1	.	.	TGCGCCAGCAGCTCTAATAGAGAGCAGTTCTTC	CASSSNREQFF
TRBJ2-2	TRBV6-4	.	.	TGTGCCAGCAGTGACTCTCAGGAGGGAAACGGGGAGCTGTTTTTT	CASSDSQEGNGELFF
TRBJ1-5	TRBV6-1	.	TRBD1	TGTGCCAGCAGTGGACAGGGCGATCAGCCCCAGCATTTT	CASSGQGDQPQHF
TRBJ1-1	TRBV5-4	once	.	TGTGCCAGCAGCTCTCGGGAGGGTAGTACTGAAGCTTTCTTT	CASSSREGSTEAFF
TRBJ1-2	TRBV10-3	.	TRBD1	TGTGCCATCAGTGGTTGGACAGGGGGGAAGCGTGGCTACACCTTC	CAISGWTGGKRGYTF
TRBJ2-1	TRBV6-4	.	.	TGTGCCAGCAGTGACTCCTTCGTCGGGCAGTTCTTC	CASSDSFVGQFF
TRBJ2-7	TRBV27	.	TRBD1	TGTGCCAGCAGTTATGACAGGGGCTACGAGCAGTACTTC	CASSYDRGYEQYF
TRBJ2-6	TRBV5-1	.	TRBD1	TGCGCCAGCAGTCAGGGACAGTTTTACTCTGGGGCCAACGTCCTGACTTTC	CASSQGQFYSGANVLTF
TRBJ2-7	TRBV9	.	TRBD2	TGTGCCAGCAGCGCCACTAGCGGGTTTACCTACGAGCAGTACTTC	CASSATSGFTYEQYF
TRBJ1-2	TRBV18	once	.	TGTGCCAGCTCACCATTGGGGCAGGCGGAGGGCTACACCTTC	CASSPLGQAEGYTF
TRBJ2-7	TRBV5-1	.	.	TGCGCCAGCAGCCGGACCCAGCAGGGATCCTACGAGCAGTACTTC	CASSRTQQGSYEQYF
TRBJ1-2	TRBV6-5	.	.	TGTGCCAGCAGTGTGACAAGGTCAAATGGCTACACCTTC	CASSVTRSNGYTF
TRBJ1-2	TRBV6-5	.	.	TGTGCCAGCAGTCCTGGACAGAGTGGCTACACCTTC	CASSPGQSGYTF
TRBJ2-1	TRBV5-1	.	TRBD1	TGCGCCAGCAGCCCTCGGGTAGGGGACAGATACAATGAGCAGTTCTTC	CASSPRVGDRYNEQFF
TRBJ2-7	TRBV5-4	once	TRBD1	TGTGCCAGCACCATCGACAGGGGAGGCTACGAGCAGTACTTC	CASTIDRGGYEQYF
TRBJ2-1	TRBV7-9	once	.	TGTGCCAGCAGCACTGGAGTCTACAATGAGCAGTTCTTC	CASSTGVYNEQFF
TRBJ2-1	TRBV7-8	.	TRBD1	TGTGCCAGCAGCCCCCGGGGACAGGGCGGGTACAATGAGCAGTTCTTC	CASSPRGQGGYNEQFF
TRBJ2-2	TRBV7-3	few	TRBD1	TGTGCCAGCAGCCCGGACAGGGTTAGCACCGGGGAGCTGTTTTTT	CASSPDRVSTGELFF
TRBJ2-2	TRBV2	.	.	TGTGCCAGCAGTGAGCCGGGGGGCTCGGCCGGGGAGCTGTTTTTT	CASSEPGGSAGELFF
TRBJ2-2	TRBV5-4	.	TRBD2	TGTGCCAGCAGCTACTGGGGGGGTCCCGGGGAGCTGTTTTTT	CASSYWGGPGELFF
TRBJ2-7	TRBV6-6	.	TRBD2	TGTGCCAGCAGTTACCTAGCGGGGGCCTCCTACGAGCAGTACTTC	CASSYLAGASYEQYF
TRBJ1-2	TRBV6-4	.	.	TGTGCCAGCACCTTTGACTCGCAGGGTAACTATGGCTACACCTTC	CASTFDSQGNYGYTF
TRBJ2-1	TRBV30	.	TRBD2	TGTGCCCTAGAGCGGGGGCCCTACAATGAGCAGTTCTTC	CALERGPYNEQFF
TRBJ2-7	TRBV10-3	.	.	TGTGCCATCAGTGATTCCACGGGGGGCGATGAGCAGTACTTC	CAISDSTGGDEQYF
TRBJ2-7	TRBV11-1	once	.	TGTGCCAGCAGCTTCCATCAGGGGCCCTACGAGCAGTACTTC	CASSFHQGPYEQYF
TRBJ2-1	TRBV7-3	.	.	TGTGCCAGCAGCTTAGGCGGGGGCAGATATGAGCAGTTCTTC	CASSLGGGRYEQFF
TRBJ1-2	TRBV6-4	.	TRBD1	TGTGCCAGCAGTGATACGGACAGGGTATATGGCTACACCTTC	CASSDTDRVYGYTF
TRBJ2-2	TRBV6-5	.	.	TGTGCCAGCAGTTATCGAACCAGGGGAAGGGCCGGGGAGCTGTTTTTT	CASSYRTRGRAGELFF
TRBJ1-4	TRBV7-2	.	TRBD1	TGTGCCAGCAGCCTTGGACAGGGGGTGGAAAAACTGTTTTTT	CASSLGQGVEKLFF
TRBJ2-7	TRBV7-8	.	.	TGTGCCAGCAGCTTCTCCCCAGGGGTGAGCTCCTACGAGCAGTACTTC	CASSFSPGVSSYEQYF
TRBJ2-7	TRBV27	.	.	TGTGCCAGCAGTGCTTCAGGCGCCCTCATAACCTACGAGCAGTACTTC	CASSASGALITYEQYF
TRBJ2-1	TRBV6-1	few	TRBD2	TGTGCCAGCAGTGGCTCTAGCGGGGGATACTCCTACAATGAGCAGTTCTTC	CASSGSSGGYSYNEQFF
TRBJ1-2	TRBV29-1	once	.	TGCAGCGTTGTACAGGAAACTAACTATGGCTACACCTTC	CSVVQETNYGYTF
TRBJ2-3	TRBV4-2	.	.	TGTGCCAGCAGCCAAGATTCAGTAGGGGCGCAGTATTTT	CASSQDSVGAQYF
TRBJ2-7	TRBV7-6	.	TRBD1	TGTGCCAGCAGCCCCCGACAGGGGGTCGAAGAGCAGTACTTC	CASSPRQGVEEQYF
TRBJ2-5	TRBV5-1	.	.	TGCGCCAGCAACTCAGGGTTTACAGAGACCCAGTACTTC	CASNSGFTETQYF
TRBJ2-1	TRBV19	.	TRBD1	TGTGCCAGTAGTACCCACGGACAGGAGTTAGGCTCCTACAATGAGCAGTTCTTC	CASSTHGQELGSYNEQFF
TRBJ1-2	TRBV6-1	.	.	TGTGCCAGCAGTCCCACCGGGACACTTAACTATGGCTACACCTTC	CASSPTGTLNYGYTF
TRBJ2-7	TRBV7-2	.	TRBD2	TGTGCCAGCAGCGGACAACGACTAGCGACCGAGCAGTACTTC	CASSGQRLATEQYF
TRBJ1-1	TRBV10-3	.	TRBD1	TGTGCCATCAGTGAGTCGAGGGACAGGGGGCTAAACACTGAAGCTTTCTTT	CAISESRDRGLNTEAFF
TRBJ2-5	TRBV6-4	.	TRBD2	TGTGCCAGCACACCGTCGGACAAGCCGGGGGGGACCCAGTACTTC	CASTPSDKPGGTQYF
TRBJ2-1	TRBV5-1	.	TRBD1	TGCGCCAGCAGCTTGGACAGGGGCTGGTACAATGAGCAGTTCTTC	CASSLDRGWYNEQFF